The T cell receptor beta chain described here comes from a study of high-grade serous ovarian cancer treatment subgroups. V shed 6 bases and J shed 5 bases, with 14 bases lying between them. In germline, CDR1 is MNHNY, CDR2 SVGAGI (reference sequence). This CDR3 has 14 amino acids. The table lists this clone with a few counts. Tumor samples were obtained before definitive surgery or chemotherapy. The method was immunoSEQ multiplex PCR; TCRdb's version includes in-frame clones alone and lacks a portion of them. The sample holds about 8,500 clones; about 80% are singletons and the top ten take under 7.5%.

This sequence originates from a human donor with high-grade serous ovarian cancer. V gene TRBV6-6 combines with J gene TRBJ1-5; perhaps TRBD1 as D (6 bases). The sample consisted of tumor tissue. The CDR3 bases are TGTGCCAGCAGCGAGGACAGCCTGTATCAGCCCCAGCATTTT. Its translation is CASSEDSLYQPQHF.